This note documents a single T cell receptor (beta chain) sequence. This sample stems from a study of blood T cell repertoires in COVID-19. Across the study: The samples span acute and convalescent COVID-19 from the United States, Italy and Spain. PBMCs, B-cell-depleted T cells, or T cells provided the cDNA or gDNA that made up the material.

V lost 2 bases, J lost 5 bases, and 8 bases lay in between. This CDR3 comprises 12 residues. The germline gives CDR1 GTSNPN, CDR2 SVGIG (reference sequence). TCRdb keeps only in-frame clones here, not all; method: immunoSEQ multiplex PCR. Here the sample spans about 140,000 clones, just under 90% being singletons. The source is a woman aged 40 to 49 with acute or convalescent COVID-19. Sequenced input: peripheral blood. The chain has TRBV30 and TRBJ2-3, with unresolved D. The CDR3 is CAWSPVVDTQYF. The CDR3 bases are TGTGCCTGGAGTCCGGTGGTAGATACGCAGTATTTT.